Below, one TCR beta chain is given with its context. Multiple geographically separated regions of the hepatocellular carcinoma nodule were sampled separately. Repertoires were generated with immunoSEQ multiplex PCR, while TCRdb's copy carries only in-frame clones and drops some. The profile covers some 7,000 clones, with around 60% appearing a single time and 14% taken by the ten largest. These data originate in a study of intratumoral heterogeneity in liver cancer. The germline V gene encodes CDR1 SGHRS and CDR2 YFSETQ. The CDR3 spans 13 residues. Trimming cost V 2 bases and J 7 bases, with 10 bases left between them.

The receptor was isolated from a man between 65 and 85 years old with hepatocellular carcinoma. The input for sequencing was tumor tissue, taken before any cancer treatment. This chain connects TRBV5-1 to TRBJ2-1, with unresolved D. CDR3 DNA: TGCGCCAGCAGCTTCTCGGACGGGAATGAGCAGTTCTTC. This codes for CASSFSDGNEQFF.